One sample yielded the 7 T cell receptor beta chains listed below, sequenced in a study of early T cells in non-severe SARS-CoV-2 infection. TCRdb independently ran MiXCR on the 5' RACE reads; one entry per CDR3 protein. Of 40,000 to 45,000 distinct CDR3 sequences listed, 12% are singletons. Sequencing was carried out using whole blood. These receptors were obtained from an adult who was a healthcare worker with PCR-confirmed SARS-CoV-2 infection or an uninfected control (not recorded which).

The chain links TRBV27 to TRBJ2-7; D remains unclear. The CDR3 totals 15 residues. Germline V lookup: CDR1 MNHEY, CDR2 SMNVEV (reference sequence). V was trimmed by 0 bases and J by 0 bases, leaving 9 bases between them. CDR3 protein: CASSLSLGSSYEQYF. CDR3 nucleotides: TGTGCCAGCAGTTTATCGCTAGGAAGCTCCTACGAGCAGTACTTC.

The sample holds many counts of this clonotype. The V and J genes are TRBV4-2 and TRBJ2-5; D is possibly TRBD2 (6 bases). The CDR3 spans 15 residues. Per the germline V gene, CDR1 is LGHNA and CDR2 is YNFKEQ. Trimming took 2 bases from V and 2 from J, leaving 12 bases between them. CDR3 sequence reads: CASSQSRGPQETQYF. Here the CDR3 DNA reads TGTGCCAGCAGCCAATCGCGGGGACCACAAGAGACCCAGTACTTC.

This clonotype was picked up many times. The chain joins TRBV28 to TRBJ2-4, with 11 bases lining up with TRBD1. V lost 3 bases, J lost 0 bases, and 7 bases stayed unmatched. CDR3 length: 18 amino acids. Germline-derived CDR1 and CDR2 are MDHEN and SYDVKM. CDR3 sequence: CASSFADRGRGAKNIQYF. CDR3 DNA sequence: TGTGCCAGCAGTTTTGCGGACAGGGGGCGCGGAGCCAAAAACATTCAGTACTTC.

In this sample, this clonotype turned up many times. The chain links TRBV29-1 to TRBJ2-1, with D hard to call. From germline, CDR1 is SQVTM and CDR2 ANQGSEA. The CDR3 contains 13 residues. The germline V and J ends were trimmed by 6 bases and 6 bases, with 15 bases remaining between them. CDR3 loop: CSVSENASNEQFF. In DNA, the CDR3 is TGCAGCGTCTCGGAAAATGCCTCCAATGAGCAGTTCTTC.

The table lists this clonotype with many counts. The chain links TRBV4-3 to TRBJ1-1, with a weak D call TRBD1 (6 bases). CDR3 length: 16 residues. Trimming stripped 1 base from V and 2 bases from J, with 14 bases between. Germline CDR1 reads LGHNA; CDR2 reads YSLEER. The CDR3 nucleotides are TGCGCCAGCAGCCAAGGGTTCGTAGGGGGAAACACTGAAGCTTTCTTT. Protein: CASSQGFVGGNTEAFF.

The sample holds a few counts of this clonotype. This chain connects TRBV29-1 to TRBJ1-1, with TRBD1 matching over 12 bases. Germline trimming cut 7 bases from V and 2 bases from J; bases unmatched to any gene: 14. CDR1 is SQVTM, CDR2 ANQGSEA, per germline. This CDR3 has 17 amino acids. The CDR3: CSAKHGTGGVSNTEAFF. For the CDR3, the DNA is TGCAGCGCCAAACACGGGACAGGGGGCGTTTCTAACACTGAAGCTTTCTTT. The whole variable domain, filled in from reference TRBV29-1 and TRBJ1-1, reads SAVISQKPSRDICQRGTSLTIQCQVDSQVTMMFWYRQQPGQSLTLIATANQGSEATYESGFVIDKFPISRPNLTFSTLTVSNMSPEDSSIYLCSAKHGTGGVSNTEAFFGQGTRLTVV.

The sample holds a few counts of this clonotype. The chain recombines TRBV29-1 with TRBJ2-3; 7 bases line up with TRBD2. Germline CDR1 and CDR2: SQVTM and ANQGSEA. J lost 2 bases, V lost 3 bases, and 5 bases had no gene match. This CDR3 has 14 residues. CDR3 protein: CSVDVAGYTDTQYF. The DNA for the CDR3 is TGCAGCGTTGATGTAGCGGGCTACACAGATACGCAGTATTTT.